The next 32 T cell receptor beta chains were all read from a single sample in a study of OX40 agonist ivuxolimab in advanced cancers. TCRdb's copy holds only in-frame clones and misses some; the assay was immunoSEQ multiplex PCR. The sample shows roughly 79,000 clones, approximately 84% of them seen only once. The input for sequencing was CD4+ or CD8+ T cells sorted from blood, taken in a trial of the OX40 agonist ivuxolimab. Receptors were obtained from an adult with an advanced solid tumor such as melanoma, head and neck, liver or kidney cancer.

The chain couples TRBV28 to TRBJ2-1, with 12 bases matching TRBD2. Germline CDR1 MDHEN, CDR2 SYDVKM. The J segment lost 9 bases and the V segment lost 7 bases, leaving 7 bases of the junction unmatched. The CDR3 has 14 residues. The CDR3 protein is CASMTSGSWSEQFF. For the CDR3, the DNA is TGTGCCAGCATGACTAGCGGGAGTTGGAGTGAGCAGTTCTTC.

This chain joins TRBV7-6 and TRBJ2-2; D is perhaps TRBD1 (5 bases). V dropped 1 base and J dropped 4 bases, with 7 bases sitting between them. The CDR3 length is 14 residues. CDR1 and CDR2 from the germline V gene are SGHVS and FNYEAQ. The CDR3 loop is CASSLVGLTGELFF. The DNA of the CDR3 is TGTGCCAGCAGCTTAGTGGGGCTCACCGGGGAGCTGTTTTTT.

The chain combines TRBV5-6 with TRBJ1-1, with D uncertain. Germline CDR1 and CDR2: SGHDT and YYEEEE. This CDR3 is built from 13 residues. V dropped 2 bases and J dropped 3 bases, with 8 bases sitting between them. The chain's CDR3 is CASSFPADTEAFF. The CDR3 DNA follows: TGTGCCAGCAGCTTTCCAGCTGACACTGAAGCTTTCTTT.

A remark on this clone: Other DNA sequences of this sample code for an identical CDR3. The chain carries TRBV2 and TRBJ2-7; perhaps TRBD1 as D (6 bases). Germline loops: CDR1 SNHLY, CDR2 FYNNEI. The CDR3 runs 15 residues. The ends were cut back, 1 base at V and 1 base at J, with 11 bases in the middle. In DNA, the CDR3 is TGTGCCAGCAGTGAAGAACAGGGCTATTCCTACGAGCAGTACTTC. Translating gives CASSEEQGYSYEQYF.

CDR3 residues: CASTTGFPNQPQHF. CDR3 DNA sequence: TGTGCCAGCACCACAGGATTTCCCAATCAGCCCCAGCATTTT. The chain has TRBV27 and TRBJ1-5; a weak D match, TRBD1 (5 bases). Germline lookup yields CDR1 MNHEY and CDR2 SMNVEV (reference sequence). CDR3 length: 14 amino acids. The V gene lost 7 bases and the J gene lost 3 bases, with 13 bases spanning the gap.

The V gene is TRBV11-2, the J gene TRBJ1-3, with D hard to call. CDR1 and CDR2 (germline): SGHAT, FQNNGV. V lost 5 bases to trimming and J lost 3 bases, with 20 bases between them. This CDR3 has 17 residues. CDR3 loop: CASSESAGRGFGNTIYF. The CDR3 region has the DNA TGTGCCAGCAGCGAAAGCGCCGGTCGGGGTTTTGGAAACACCATATATTTT.

The chain is built from TRBV7-9 and TRBJ2-7, with D perhaps matching TRBD2 (6 bases). The ends were cut back, 5 bases at V and 7 bases at J, with 12 bases in the middle. The length of the CDR3 is 12 residues. CDR1 and CDR2 from the germline V gene are SEHNR and FQNEAQ (reference sequence). Written as DNA, the CDR3 is TGTGCCAGCAGCCCGGGACTTAGGGAGCAGTACTTC. Its translation is CASSPGLREQYF.

The CDR3 is CASSLIRAPYEQYF. CDR3 bases: TGTGCCAGCAGCTTAATCCGGGCCCCCTACGAGCAGTACTTC. This chain connects TRBV28 to TRBJ2-7; no definite D call. The CDR3 length is 14 residues. Germline assignment: CDR1 MDHEN and CDR2 SYDVKM. Trimming removed 6 bases from V and 2 bases from J, with 14 bases in between.

The chain employs TRBV11-2 and TRBJ2-1; D is possibly TRBD2 (6 bases). Trimming removed 2 bases from V and 4 bases from J, with 12 bases in between. The CDR3 totals 15 residues. From germline, CDR1 is SGHAT and CDR2 FQNNGV. The CDR3 DNA reads TGTGCCAGCAGCTTAACCCTGGGACTTTACAATGAGCAGTTCTTC. It yields the protein CASSLTLGLYNEQFF.

This clone has a single count. The rearrangement joins TRBV6-1 to TRBJ1-3; no firm D call. The CDR3 runs 14 residues. Trimming took 6 bases from V and 1 from J, leaving 10 bases between them. CDR1 is MNHNS and CDR2 is SASEGT in the germline V gene. CDR3 loop: CASRGVSSGNTIYF. CDR3 in DNA: TGTGCCAGCAGGGGTGTCAGTTCTGGAAACACCATATATTTT.

The rearrangement uses TRBV5-4 and TRBJ1-4; D gene uncertain. V lost 2 bases and J lost 8, with 16 bases in between. CDR3 length: 15 residues. Germline assignment: CDR1 SGHNT and CDR2 YYREEE (reference sequence). The CDR3, as DNA: TGTGCCAGCAGCTTAGGGTCCGGGAATGAGGAAAAACTGTTTTTT. Its protein product is CASSLGSGNEEKLFF.

The V call is TRBV19, the J call TRBJ1-5; D might be TRBD1 (5 bases). The CDR3 contains 16 residues. Germline CDR1 LNHDA, CDR2 SQIVND (reference sequence). V dropped 3 bases and J dropped 3 bases, with 15 bases sitting between them. Written as DNA, the CDR3 is TGTGCCAGTAGTATTCCTAGACAGAAGTACAATCAGCCCCAGCATTTT. This encodes CASSIPRQKYNQPQHF.

This clone was picked up a small number of times. This rearrangement joins TRBV11-3 to TRBJ2-1; D may be TRBD1 (6 bases). Deletions cut 0 bases from V and 15 bases from J, with 15 bases between. The CDR3 loop spans 13 amino acids. Germline CDR1 reads SGHNT; CDR2 reads YENEEA. CDR3 nucleotides: TGTGCCAGCAGCTTAGATCCAACCGGGACAACGTTCTTC. Protein sequence: CASSLDPTGTTFF.

The chain is built from TRBV10-3 and TRBJ2-7; tentative D call: TRBD2 (6 bases). From germline, CDR1 is ENHRY and CDR2 SYGVKD. This CDR3 spans 15 amino acids. V lost 3 bases, J lost 6 bases, and 18 bases lay in between. CDR3 amino acids: CAISEAAPGLTEQYF. In DNA form, the CDR3 reads TGTGCCATCAGTGAAGCGGCCCCGGGACTGACCGAGCAGTACTTC.

The chain couples TRBV4-1 to TRBJ2-5; 9 bases fit TRBD2. CDR1 MGHRA and CDR2 YSYEKL come from the germline V gene. Germline trimming cut 0 bases from V and 0 bases from J; bases unmatched to any gene: 5. The CDR3 has 17 amino acids. CDR3 in amino acids: CASSQELAGEDQETQYF. The CDR3 nucleotides are TGCGCCAGCAGCCAAGAATTAGCGGGAGAGGACCAAGAGACCCAGTACTTC.

The V call is TRBV21-1, the J call TRBJ1-2; the table's TRBD1 call for D was not verified on the DNA. TRBV21-1 is classified as a pseudogene. This CDR3 spans 17 amino acids. CDR3 coding DNA: TGTGCCAGCAGCATAAGGTTCGGGACAGGGGGCGACTGCGGCTACACCTTC. It specifies CASSIRFGTGGDCGYTF.

The genes are TRBV4-1 and TRBJ2-7, with 8 bases fitting TRBD2. There are 15 residues in the CDR3. Germline-derived CDR1 and CDR2 are MGHRA and YSYEKL. V shed 1 base, J shed 7 bases, and the junction held 9 bases outside the gene matches. CDR3 region: CASSQGGAGEEEQYF. The CDR3 DNA reads TGCGCCAGCAGCCAAGGAGGAGCGGGAGAGGAAGAGCAGTACTTC.

The chain employs TRBV25-1 and TRBJ1-5, with TRBD1 as a possible D gene (6 bases). The CDR3 totals 14 residues. Trimming took 2 bases from V and 6 from J, leaving 11 bases between them. CDR1 MGHDK and CDR2 SYGVNS come from the germline V gene. The CDR3 sequence: CASSEPGASQPQHF. The CDR3 DNA reads TGTGCCAGCAGTGAACCGGGGGCTAGTCAGCCCCAGCATTTT.

V and J are TRBV27 and TRBJ2-1, with D possibly TRBD2 on 6 matching bases. V was clipped by 2 bases and J by 7 bases, with 9 bases between them. The CDR3 totals 13 residues. Germline loops: CDR1 MNHEY, CDR2 SMNVEV (reference sequence). The chain's CDR3 is CASSLMGGNEQFF. Here the CDR3 DNA reads TGTGCCAGCAGTTTAATGGGGGGAAATGAGCAGTTCTTC.

V and J are TRBV6-5 and TRBJ2-7; tentatively, D is TRBD1 (6 bases). This CDR3 region has 13 residues. From germline, CDR1 is MNHEY and CDR2 SVGAGI. The V end was cut by 7 bases, the J end by 3 bases, with 13 bases between. In nucleotides, the CDR3 is TGTGCCAGCAATACAGGACAGAGCTACGAGCAGTACTTC. This encodes CASNTGQSYEQYF.

The chain couples TRBV6-1 to TRBJ1-5, with D possibly being TRBD1 (6 bases). The CDR3 consists of 14 residues. Between the trimmed V and J ends, which lost 0 bases and 6 bases, there was a span of 9 bases. Germline CDR1 is MNHNS and CDR2 is SASEGT. In DNA, the CDR3 is TGTGCCAGCAGTGAAGCTAGGGGGGGTCAGCCCCAGCATTTT. Translating it yields CASSEARGGQPQHF.

This chain uses TRBV11-2 with TRBJ2-2, with 14 bases fitting TRBD2. CDR3 size: 16 residues. Germline values: CDR1 SGHAT, CDR2 FQNNGV. The trim removed 5 bases at V and 5 bases at J, leaving 4 bases unmatched. The CDR3 nucleotides read TGTGCCAGCAGCCGCGGACTAGCGGGAGGAACCGGGGAGCTGTTTTTT. This sequence encodes CASSRGLAGGTGELFF.

This chain uses TRBV28 with TRBJ1-2; TRBD1 is a possible D gene (6 bases). The germline gives CDR1 MDHEN, CDR2 SYDVKM. The CDR3 consists of 13 residues. V was shortened by 4 bases and J by 7 bases, with 13 bases between the two germline ends. The CDR3 is CASSSGEQRGYTF. CDR3 DNA sequence: TGTGCCAGCAGTTCAGGGGAGCAGCGTGGCTACACCTTC.

The chain employs TRBV11-1 and TRBJ1-4, with D possibly being TRBD1 (5 bases). Germline CDR1 SGHAT, CDR2 FQDESV (reference sequence). The ends were cut back, 0 bases at V and 6 bases at J, with 8 bases in the middle. The CDR3 spans 14 residues. This CDR3 reads CASSLAAGYEKLFF. The CDR3, as DNA: TGTGCCAGCAGCTTAGCTGCAGGGTATGAAAAACTGTTTTTT.

This clone showed up just once. This chain connects TRBV27 to TRBJ2-7; TRBD2 matches 10 bases. Trimming cost V 2 bases and J 4 bases; bases outside gene matches: 5. The CDR3 consists of 15 residues. Germline V gene lookup returns CDR1 MNHEY and CDR2 SMNVEV (reference sequence). The DNA for the CDR3 is TGTGCCAGCAGTTTACTAGCGGGAGTTGTATACGAGCAGTACTTC. The encoded protein is CASSLLAGVVYEQYF.

This chain uses TRBV14 with TRBJ1-5; D may be TRBD1 (5 bases). This CDR3 region has 19 residues. Trimming took off 4 bases at V and 1 base at J, with 23 bases between the two ends. The germline CDR1 and CDR2 sequences are SGHDN and FVKESK. The DNA of the CDR3 is TGTGCCAGCAGCCCCTCGGGCAGGGCGGAAATTAGAAGCAATCAGCCCCAGCATTTT. Encoded protein: CASSPSGRAEIRSNQPQHF.

V usage is TRBV5-6 and J usage is TRBJ2-3; D is perhaps TRBD2 (5 bases). The CDR3 spans 14 residues. Germline CDR1 SGHDT, CDR2 YYEEEE. V was cut by 4 bases and J by 3 bases, with 12 bases left in between. CDR3 DNA: TGTGCCAGCAGCGTAGGACTGAAAACAGATACGCAGTATTTT. This translates into CASSVGLKTDTQYF.

The rearrangement uses TRBV5-1 and TRBJ1-4; 9 bases agree with TRBD1. CDR1 and CDR2 (germline): SGHRS, YFSETQ. The CDR3 covers 16 residues. Unmatched junction bases numbered 8, after V lost 3 bases and J lost 5 bases. The CDR3 is CASSSFGQGKNEKLFF. CDR3 coding DNA: TGCGCCAGCAGCTCTTTTGGACAGGGGAAGAATGAAAAACTGTTTTTT.

This chain connects TRBV28 to TRBJ1-2; D gene ambiguous. V was pared by 6 bases and J by 0 bases, with 14 bases between. The CDR3 contains 15 residues. Per the germline V gene, CDR1 is MDHEN and CDR2 is SYDVKM. The CDR3 region is CASSPPRTTNYGYTF. CDR3 DNA: TGTGCCAGCAGCCCCCCCCGGACTACTAACTATGGCTACACCTTC.

J is TRBJ1-1 and V is TRBV7-2; no clear D gene. Germline assignment: CDR1 SGHTA and CDR2 FQGNSA. The CDR3 is made up of 9 amino acids. Trimming stripped 3 bases from V and 8 bases from J, with 1 base between. The CDR3 spells CASSFEAFF. CDR3 DNA: TGTGCCAGCAGCTTCGAAGCTTTCTTT.

The genes are TRBV5-1 and TRBJ1-2, with a weak D call TRBD1 (6 bases). The CDR3 is made up of 15 amino acids. V lost 4 bases and J 9 bases, leaving 22 bases between the germline ends. Germline loops: CDR1 SGHRS, CDR2 YFSETQ. CDR3 bases: TGCGCCAGCAGCCTGTCTGCGACAGGAGTGAAGAGCTACACCTTC. Translated, it gives CASSLSATGVKSYTF.

The chain joins TRBV7-6 to TRBJ2-5; TRBD1 is a possible D gene (5 bases). The CDR3 spans 18 residues. The ends were cut back, 1 base at V and 0 bases at J, with 18 bases in the middle. Germline CDR1 SGHVS, CDR2 FNYEAQ. The CDR3 reads CASSLVVPGFYYQETQYF. CDR3 sequence (DNA): TGTGCCAGCAGCTTAGTCGTTCCAGGGTTTTACTACCAAGAGACCCAGTACTTC.